This TCR beta chain was documented in a study of shared T cell receptors in the human thymus. Some clones are missing from TCRdb's copy, which holds only in-frame ones; the method was immunoSEQ multiplex PCR. The sample includes about 400,000 clones, over 90% seen only once; the top ten take 0.02%. The ends lost 5 bases at V and 5 bases at J; junction bases unmatched: 8. Germline CDR1 and CDR2: SGHRS and YFSETQ. This CDR3 is built from 15 residues. Sequenced input: thymocytes. The rearrangement links TRBV5-1 to TRBJ2-5, with 11 bases fitting TRBD2. This receptor was obtained from a human donor. CDR3 nucleotide sequence: TGCGCCAGCAGAGAACTAGCGGGAGTTTGGGAGACCCAGTACTTC. The encoded protein is CASRELAGVWETQYF.